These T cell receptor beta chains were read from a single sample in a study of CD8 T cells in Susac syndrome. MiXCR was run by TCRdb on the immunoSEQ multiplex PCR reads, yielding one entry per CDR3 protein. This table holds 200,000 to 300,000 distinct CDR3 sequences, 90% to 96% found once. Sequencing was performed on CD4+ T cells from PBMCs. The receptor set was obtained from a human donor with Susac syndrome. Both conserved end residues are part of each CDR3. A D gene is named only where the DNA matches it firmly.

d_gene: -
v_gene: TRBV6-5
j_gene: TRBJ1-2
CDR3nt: TGTGCCAGCAGTCAGGGCGATGGCTACACCTTC
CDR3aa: CASSQGDGYTF

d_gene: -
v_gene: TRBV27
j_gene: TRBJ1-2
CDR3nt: TGTGCCAGCAGTTTGGGACGGCGCTATGGCTACACCTTC
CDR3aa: CASSLGRRYGYTF

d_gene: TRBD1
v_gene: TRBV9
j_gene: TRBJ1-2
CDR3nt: TGTGCCAGCAGCTTGAACTCCGGGACAGGGGTTGGCTACACCTTC
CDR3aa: CASSLNSGTGVGYTF

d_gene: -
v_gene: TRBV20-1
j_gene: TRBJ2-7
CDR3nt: TGCAGTGCTAGAGATAGGACAAAGAGCTCCTACGAGCAGTACTTC
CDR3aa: CSARDRTKSSYEQYF

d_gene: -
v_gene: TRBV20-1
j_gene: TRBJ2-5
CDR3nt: TGCAGTGCTAGAGACCAGGCGGGTCCAGAGACCCAGTACTTC
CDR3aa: CSARDQAGPETQYF

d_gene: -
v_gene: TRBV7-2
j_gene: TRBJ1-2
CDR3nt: TGTGCCAGCAGCTCGTTTTCCTCAACTGATGGCTACACCTTC
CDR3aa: CASSSFSSTDGYTF

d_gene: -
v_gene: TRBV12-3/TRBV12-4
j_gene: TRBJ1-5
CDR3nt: TGTGCCAGCAGTTCCACGACTATGACAGCCCAGCCCCAGCATTTT
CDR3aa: CASSSTTMTAQPQHF

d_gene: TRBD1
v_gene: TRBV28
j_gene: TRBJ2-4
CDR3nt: TGTGCCAGCAGTCCGACAGGGGGTCGTTACATTCAGTACTTC
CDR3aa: CASSPTGGRYIQYF

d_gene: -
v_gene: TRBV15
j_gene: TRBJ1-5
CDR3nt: TGTGCCACCAGCAGAGGGGGGGGCCGGGAGCAGCCCCAGCATTTT
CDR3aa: CATSRGGGREQPQHF

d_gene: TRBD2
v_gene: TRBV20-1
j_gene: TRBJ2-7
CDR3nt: TGCAGTGCTAGCCCCTCGACCGGGACTAGCGGGTGGTTAAACGAGCAGTACTTC
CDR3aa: CSASPSTGTSGWLNEQYF

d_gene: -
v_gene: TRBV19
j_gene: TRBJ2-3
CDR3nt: TGTGCCAGTATCTCCCGGGCCGCTAGCACAGATACGCAGTATTTT
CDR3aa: CASISRAASTDTQYF

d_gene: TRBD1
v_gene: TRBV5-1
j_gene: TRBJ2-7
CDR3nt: TGCGCCAGCAAGACTCATCCGGGACAGGGGAATTACGAGCAGTACTTC
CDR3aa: CASKTHPGQGNYEQYF